Below are 9 T cell receptor beta chains sequenced from a single sample in a study of blood T cell repertoires in COVID-19. This table comes from immunoSEQ multiplex PCR, and its TCRdb copy is limited to in-frame clones, with some not included. The sample carries about 350,000 clones, 88% recorded once. The sequencing sample was made of peripheral blood. The receptors originated from a woman in her 70s with COVID-19, enrolled during active disease.

The chain couples TRBV7-8 to TRBJ2-7; D is perhaps TRBD2 (6 bases). This CDR3 comprises 12 residues. CDR1 is SGHVS, CDR2 FQNEAQ, per germline. V was cut by 2 bases and J by 5 bases, with 7 bases left in between. CDR3: CASSLWRDEQYF. The DNA for the CDR3 is TGTGCCAGCAGCTTATGGAGGGACGAGCAGTACTTC.

V is TRBV7-9 and J is TRBJ1-4; TRBD1 agrees at 8 bases. J lost 4 bases, V lost 0 bases, and 4 bases had no gene match. The CDR3 extends over 16 amino acids. The germline gives CDR1 SEHNR, CDR2 FQNEAQ (reference sequence). The DNA for the CDR3 is TGTGCCAGCAGCTTAGCAAGACAGGGGATTAATGAAAAACTGTTTTTT. Its protein is CASSLARQGINEKLFF. Supplemented by reference TRBV7-9 and TRBJ1-4, the full variable domain reads DTGVSQNPRHKITKRGQNVTFRCDPISEHNRLYWYRQTLGQGPEFLTYFQNEAQLEKSRLLSDRFSAERPKGSFSTLEIQRTEQGDSAMYLCASSLARQGINEKLFFGSGTQLSVL.

CDR3 residues: CASQGQGANTIYF. In nucleotides, the CDR3 is TGTGCCAGCCAAGGACAGGGGGCAAACACCATATATTTT. The V and J genes are TRBV6-5 and TRBJ1-3, with 11 bases matching TRBD1. The CDR3 runs to 13 residues. Germline V gene sequence: CDR1 MNHEY, CDR2 SVGAGI. V lost 8 bases, J lost 6 bases, and 3 bases stayed unmatched.

This chain uses TRBV18 with TRBJ1-5, with D unresolved. V lost 1 base and J 5 bases, leaving 12 bases between the germline ends. This CDR3 contains 15 residues. Germline V lookup: CDR1 KGHSH, CDR2 LQKENI. The CDR3 spells CASSPLPGIDQPQHF. The CDR3 nucleotides read TGTGCCAGCTCACCACTACCGGGAATTGATCAGCCCCAGCATTTT.

The rearrangement joins TRBV2 to TRBJ2-7, with D possibly matching TRBD2 (5 bases). CDR3 length equals 13 residues. Germline CDR1 and CDR2: SNHLY and FYNNEI. V was clipped by 6 bases and J by 4 bases, with 13 bases between them. CDR3 DNA: TGTGCCAGCAGGTGGGAGTTAAGGTACGAGCAGTACTTC. It specifies CASRWELRYEQYF.

V is TRBV5-1 and J is TRBJ1-6, with D perhaps matching TRBD1 (6 bases). Germline V gives CDR1 SGHRS, CDR2 YFSETQ. The CDR3 runs 17 residues. Trimming removed 0 bases at V and 7 bases at J, with 17 bases between. CDR3 protein: CASSLESPGTRNSPLHF. CDR3 in DNA: TGCGCCAGCAGCTTGGAGTCTCCCGGGACAAGGAATTCACCCCTCCACTTT.

V and J are TRBV7-2 and TRBJ2-3; 7 bases match TRBD2. This CDR3 spans 15 amino acids. The germline gives CDR1 SGHTA, CDR2 FQGNSA. V shed 2 bases and J 3 bases; nucleotides not matched to a gene: 5. Here the CDR3 reads CASSLMGGSTDTQYF. CDR3 nucleotide sequence: TGTGCCAGCAGCTTAATGGGAGGGAGTACAGATACGCAGTATTTT.

This clone was counted a single time. V and J are TRBV5-1 and TRBJ1-5; TRBD1 agrees at 7 bases. The CDR3 loop spans 14 amino acids. Unmatched junction bases numbered 1, after V lost 3 bases and J lost 1 base. Germline CDR1 SGHRS, CDR2 YFSETQ. The CDR3 loop reads CASSSGGSNQPQHF. DNA of the CDR3: TGCGCCAGCAGCTCAGGGGGAAGCAATCAGCCCCAGCATTTT.

This clone was seen only once. The chain is built from TRBV5-6 and TRBJ1-1, with 10 bases that match TRBD1. This CDR3 is built from 16 residues. The V gene's germline CDR1 is SGHDT and CDR2 YYEEEE. J lost 2 bases, V lost 4 bases, and 8 bases had no gene match. The DNA for the CDR3 is TGTGCCAGCAGCCTAGACAGGGGGCGGGATAACACTGAAGCTTTCTTT. Translated: CASSLDRGRDNTEAFF.